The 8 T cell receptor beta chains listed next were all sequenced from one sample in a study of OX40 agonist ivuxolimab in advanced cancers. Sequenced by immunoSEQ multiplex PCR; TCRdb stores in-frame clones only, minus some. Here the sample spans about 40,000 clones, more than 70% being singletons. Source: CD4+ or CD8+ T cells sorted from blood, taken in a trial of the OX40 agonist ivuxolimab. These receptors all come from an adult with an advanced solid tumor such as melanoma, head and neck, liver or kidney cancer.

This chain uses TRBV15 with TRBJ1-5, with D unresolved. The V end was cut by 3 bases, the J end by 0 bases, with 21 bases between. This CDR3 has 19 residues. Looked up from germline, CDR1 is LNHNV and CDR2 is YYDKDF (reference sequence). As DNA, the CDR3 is TGTGCCACCAGCAGCGGGTGGAGGGCTTTGGGATATAGCAATCAGCCCCAGCATTTT. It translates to CATSSGWRALGYSNQPQHF.

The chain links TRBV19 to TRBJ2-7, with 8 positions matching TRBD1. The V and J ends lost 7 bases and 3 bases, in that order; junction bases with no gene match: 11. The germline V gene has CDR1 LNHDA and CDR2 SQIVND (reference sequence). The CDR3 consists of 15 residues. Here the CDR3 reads CASTLPRQGSYEQYF. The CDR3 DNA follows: TGTGCCAGTACCCTGCCTCGACAGGGGAGCTACGAGCAGTACTTC.

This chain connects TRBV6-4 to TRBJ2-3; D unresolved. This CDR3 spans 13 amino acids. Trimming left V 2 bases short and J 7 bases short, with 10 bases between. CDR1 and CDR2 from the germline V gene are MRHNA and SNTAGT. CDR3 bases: TGTGCCAGCAGTGACCCTATTTATAATACGCAGTATTTT. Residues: CASSDPIYNTQYF.

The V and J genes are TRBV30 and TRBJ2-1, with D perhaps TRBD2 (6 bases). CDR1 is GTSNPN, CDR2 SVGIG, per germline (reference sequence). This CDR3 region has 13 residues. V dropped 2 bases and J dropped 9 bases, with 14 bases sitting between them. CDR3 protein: CAWSLLGGSEQFF. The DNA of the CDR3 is TGTGCCTGGAGTCTACTAGGAGGGAGTGAGCAGTTCTTC.

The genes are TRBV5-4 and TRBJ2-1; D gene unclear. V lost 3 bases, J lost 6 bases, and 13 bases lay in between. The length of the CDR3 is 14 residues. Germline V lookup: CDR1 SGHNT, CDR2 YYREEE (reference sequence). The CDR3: CASSYPSYTNEQFF. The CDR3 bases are TGTGCCAGCAGCTACCCCTCATATACCAATGAGCAGTTCTTC.

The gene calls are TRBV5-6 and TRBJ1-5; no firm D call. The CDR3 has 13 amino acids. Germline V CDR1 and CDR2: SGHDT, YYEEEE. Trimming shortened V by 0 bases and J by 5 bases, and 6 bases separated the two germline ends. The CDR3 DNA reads TGTGCCAGCAGCTTGGCCCCGGATCAGCCCCAGCATTTT. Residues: CASSLAPDQPQHF.

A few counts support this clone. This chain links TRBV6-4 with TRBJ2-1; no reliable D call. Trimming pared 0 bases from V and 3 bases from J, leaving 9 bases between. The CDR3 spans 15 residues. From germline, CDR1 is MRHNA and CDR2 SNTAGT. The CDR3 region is CASSDSFYNYNEQFF. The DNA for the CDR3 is TGTGCCAGCAGTGACTCATTTTACAACTACAATGAGCAGTTCTTC.

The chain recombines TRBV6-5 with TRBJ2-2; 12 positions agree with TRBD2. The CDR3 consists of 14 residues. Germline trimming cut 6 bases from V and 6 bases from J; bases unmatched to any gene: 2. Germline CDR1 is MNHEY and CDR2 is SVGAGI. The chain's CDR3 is CASRTSGSSGELFF. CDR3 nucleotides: TGTGCCAGCAGGACTAGCGGGAGCTCCGGGGAGCTGTTTTTT.